The present T cell receptor beta chain was sequenced within a study of shared clonotypes between healthy human individuals. Study as a whole: Plates per donor: three CD4 naive, three CD4 memory, two CD8 naive, one CD8 memory.

The CDR3 length is 18 residues. Germline V gene lookup returns CDR1 MNHEY and CDR2 SMNVEV (reference sequence). Trimming cost V 5 bases and J 0 bases, with 20 bases left between them. To note about this clone: Its specificity is unknown.

Every immunoSEQ plate was one replicate of a subset's evenly spread DNA. Per the study methods: Filtering differed, since immunoSEQ gave only junction sequences and no quality scores. Assay: immunoSEQ multiplex PCR; the TCRdb copy retains only in-frame clones and omits some. V and J calls and clone size are those listed in that table; D and trimming were worked out from the DNA. This sample has roughly 2.5 million clones, with more than 80% found just once. Study-wide results and limits: A small donor pool kept down the genetic and exposure-history diversity that was represented.

The clonotype originates from a man in his late teens or twenties in good health. The sample consisted of naive CD4+ T cells sorted from blood. Sample subset: CD45RA+ positively selected. The chain combines TRBV27 with TRBJ1-5; D is unclear. CDR3 bases: TGTGCCAGCAGTCCACAATACCCCTCCGGGAATAGCAATCAGCCCCAGCATTTT. Protein product: CASSPQYPSGNSNQPQHF.